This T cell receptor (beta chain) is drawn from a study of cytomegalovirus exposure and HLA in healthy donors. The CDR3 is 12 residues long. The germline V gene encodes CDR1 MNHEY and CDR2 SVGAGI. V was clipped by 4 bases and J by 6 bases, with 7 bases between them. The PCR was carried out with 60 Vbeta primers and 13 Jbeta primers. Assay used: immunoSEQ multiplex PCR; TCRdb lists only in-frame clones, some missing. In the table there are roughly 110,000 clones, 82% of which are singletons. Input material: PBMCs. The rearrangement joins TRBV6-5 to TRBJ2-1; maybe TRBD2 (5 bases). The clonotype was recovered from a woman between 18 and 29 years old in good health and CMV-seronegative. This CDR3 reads CASSLDSNEQFF. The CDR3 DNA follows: TGTGCCAGCAGTTTGGACTCCAATGAGCAGTTCTTC.